Given below is one T cell receptor (beta chain) in context. This specimen comes from a study of blood T cell repertoires in COVID-19. Study-level information: Sites in the United States, Italy and Spain provided acute and convalescent COVID-19 samples. PBMCs, B-cell-depleted T cells, or T cells provided the cDNA or gDNA that made up the material.

The V end lost 4 bases, the J end lost 5 bases, and 18 bases lay between the germline ends. Germline V gives CDR1 SGHRS, CDR2 YFSETQ. The CDR3 contains 15 residues. Per the authors' pipeline: From reference gene primer amplification, estimates of nucleated cell counts were derived. TCRdb's copy holds only in-frame clones and misses some; the assay was immunoSEQ multiplex PCR. V and J calls and clone size are copied from that table; D and trimming were computed from the DNA. The profile covers 270,000 or so clones, with about 80% appearing a single time and roughly a tenth taken by the ten largest. The clonotype comes from a woman aged 45-59 years who had recovered from COVID-19. V and J are TRBV5-1 and TRBJ1-1, with D maybe TRBD1 (6 bases). Sequencing was carried out using peripheral blood. CDR3 nucleotide sequence: TGCGCCAGCAGCGAGCAAACAGGGTCGGGGACTGAAGCTTTCTTT. Its protein is CASSEQTGSGTEAFF.